These 17 T cell receptor beta chains were all obtained from the same sample, sequenced in a study of cytomegalovirus exposure and HLA in healthy donors. The PCR contained 60 Vbeta and 13 Jbeta primers. Libraries were prepared by immunoSEQ multiplex PCR; TCRdb keeps only in-frame clonotypes and omits some of them. The table includes tens of thousands of clones, roughly four fifths detected once. Sample: PBMCs. Every receptor here comes from a man aged 25 to 45 in good health and CMV-seronegative.

This chain uses TRBV9 with TRBJ1-1, with a tentative D call TRBD1 (5 bases). CDR3 size: 13 residues. The V gene lost 0 bases and the J gene lost 6 bases, with 9 bases spanning the gap. The germline CDR1 and CDR2 sequences are SGDLS and YYNGEE. The CDR3 loop reads CASSVGGTAEAFF. The CDR3, as DNA: TGTGCCAGCAGCGTAGGGGGCACCGCTGAAGCTTTCTTT.

This clone was detected a few times. This sequence joins TRBV6-1 and TRBJ1-2; D gene unclear. The CDR3 extends over 12 amino acids. Trimming took 2 bases from V and 8 from J, leaving 9 bases between them. The V gene's germline CDR1 is MNHNS and CDR2 SASEGT. The CDR3 spells CASSEREEGYTF. The CDR3 DNA reads TGTGCCAGCAGTGAAAGGGAGGAAGGCTACACCTTC.

This rearrangement joins TRBV29-1 to TRBJ1-5; D is perhaps TRBD1 (5 bases). V lost 6 bases and J lost 5, with 14 bases in between. This CDR3 has 13 amino acids. Germline V gene data show CDR1 as SQVTM and CDR2 as ANQGSEA. CDR3 coding DNA: TGCAGCGTAACCGACAGTCCCTATCAGCCCCAGCATTTT. It yields the protein CSVTDSPYQPQHF.

The gene calls are TRBV18 and TRBJ1-1; D remains ambiguous. Germline V lookup: CDR1 KGHSH, CDR2 LQKENI. The CDR3 is made up of 15 amino acids. Trimming took off 2 bases at V and 6 bases at J, with 16 bases between the two ends. The CDR3 DNA reads as TGTGCCAGCTCACCAATCACTCTCTTGGAGGCTGAAGCTTTCTTT. Protein: CASSPITLLEAEAFF.

The chain has TRBV5-1 and TRBJ1-2; D gene unclear. The CDR3 loop spans 11 amino acids. Deletions cut 6 bases from V and 2 bases from J, with 5 bases between. Germline V gives CDR1 SGHRS, CDR2 YFSETQ. The CDR3 sequence: CASTGNYGYTF. For the CDR3, the DNA is TGCGCCAGCACGGGGAACTATGGCTACACCTTC.

The sample holds one count of this clone. The gene calls are TRBV11-2 and TRBJ2-7; perhaps TRBD1 as D (6 bases). The germline CDR1 and CDR2 sequences are SGHAT and FQNNGV. V lost 5 bases and J lost 5, with 19 bases in between. The CDR3 has 15 residues. As DNA, the CDR3 is TGTGCCAGCAGCCCTACAGGGAGTCCTACCCACGAGCAGTACGTC. Protein sequence: CASSPTGSPTHEQYV.

The chain links TRBV6-5 to TRBJ1-2, with D perhaps matching TRBD1 (5 bases). This CDR3 has 15 amino acids. Germline lookup yields CDR1 MNHEY and CDR2 SVGAGI. The ends were cut back, 7 bases at V and 2 bases at J, with 17 bases in the middle. This chain's CDR3 is CASTVEPGLNYGYTF. In DNA, the CDR3 is TGTGCCAGCACCGTGGAACCGGGACTCAACTATGGCTACACCTTC.

This clone was counted a single time. This chain connects TRBV7-6 to TRBJ1-2, with D maybe TRBD1 (5 bases). V was clipped by 5 bases and J by 6 bases, with 19 bases between them. The length of the CDR3 is 15 residues. Germline values: CDR1 SGHVS, CDR2 FNYEAQ. CDR3 sequence (DNA): TGTGCCAGCAGCCCCGTTCCTCCAGGGCCGGATGGCTACACCTTC. Translating it yields CASSPVPPGPDGYTF.

CDR3 DNA: TGTGCCAGCAGGGGACAGGGGATTGAAAACACCATATATTTT. Translation gives CASRGQGIENTIYF. The V gene is TRBV7-9, the J gene TRBJ1-3; TRBD1 aligns across 10 bases. This CDR3 contains 14 residues. The V and J ends lost 6 bases and 6 bases, in that order; junction bases with no gene match: 5. Looked up from germline, CDR1 is SEHNR and CDR2 is FQNEAQ (reference sequence).

V is TRBV21-1 and J is TRBJ2-2; TRBD1 is the table's D call and was not checked against the DNA. TRBV21-1 is flagged as a pseudogene. This CDR3 contains 17 residues. CDR3 sequence reads: CASSKVSGGADTGELFF. The CDR3 DNA reads TGTGCCAGCAGCAAAGTTTCAGGGGGCGCGGACACCGGGGAGCTGTTTTTT.

The chain carries TRBV25-1 and TRBJ1-2; 7 nucleotides agree with TRBD1. With 2 bases clipped from V and 4 bases from J, the junction kept 4 bases outside the gene matches. In germline, CDR1 is MGHDK, CDR2 SYGVNS. The CDR3 loop spans 14 amino acids. CDR3 region: CASSEGDSSYGYTF. For the CDR3, the DNA is TGTGCCAGCAGTGAAGGGGACAGTTCCTATGGCTACACCTTC.

The J gene is TRBJ2-1, the V gene TRBV14; D unresolved. Germline assignment: CDR1 SGHDN and CDR2 FVKESK. V shed 4 bases and J shed 9 bases, with 16 bases lying between them. CDR3 length: 14 amino acids. CDR3 sequence (DNA): TGTGCCAGCAGCCTTTACGTCGGCCGGAGTGAGCAGTTCTTC. Its translation is CASSLYVGRSEQFF.

This chain connects TRBV9 to TRBJ1-5; D perhaps matches TRBD1 (5 bases). V was cut by 0 bases and J by 0 bases, with 13 bases left in between. This CDR3 has 17 residues. CDR1 and CDR2 (germline): SGDLS, YYNGEE. CDR3 loop: CASSVDPTANSNQPQHF. CDR3 nucleotides: TGTGCCAGCAGCGTAGACCCGACAGCAAATAGCAATCAGCCCCAGCATTTT. The variable domain in full, completed from reference TRBV9 and TRBJ1-5, reads DSGVTQTPKHLITATGQRVTLRCSPRSGDLSVYWYQQSLDQGLQFLIQYYNGEERAKGNILERFSAQQFPDLHSELNLSSLELGDSALYFCASSVDPTANSNQPQHFGDGTRLSIL.

This chain connects TRBV11-2 to TRBJ1-4; no definite D call. Trimming left V 5 bases short and J 7 bases short, with 17 bases between. The CDR3 sequence is 15 residues long. Germline assignment: CDR1 SGHAT and CDR2 FQNNGV. For the CDR3, the DNA is TGTGCCAGCAGCCTAGTGACATCTTGGATTGAAAAACTGTTTTTT. This encodes CASSLVTSWIEKLFF.

V and J are TRBV19 and TRBJ1-1, with a possible D match to TRBD1 (6 bases). V dropped 5 bases and J dropped 0 bases, with 13 bases sitting between them. Germline CDR1 reads LNHDA; CDR2 reads SQIVND (reference sequence). The CDR3 has 15 residues. CDR3 region: CASSGAGAMNTEAFF. In DNA, the CDR3 is TGTGCCAGTAGTGGGGCAGGGGCAATGAACACTGAAGCTTTCTTT.

The chain joins TRBV13 to TRBJ2-1, with TRBD2 identical over 9 bases. The CDR3 spans 19 residues. Germline V gene data show CDR1 as PRHDT and CDR2 as FYEKMQ (reference sequence). Germline trimming cut 5 bases from V and 7 bases from J; bases unmatched to any gene: 21. The CDR3 loop is CASSHPGTRRAGGWNEQFF. CDR3 sequence (DNA): TGTGCCAGCAGCCACCCCGGGACCAGGCGGGCGGGAGGGTGGAATGAGCAGTTCTTC.

V is TRBV19 and J is TRBJ1-2; 7 bases agree with TRBD1. Germline CDR1 reads LNHDA; CDR2 reads SQIVND (reference sequence). With V trimmed by 5 bases and J by 4 bases, 10 bases remained unmatched. The CDR3 length is 15 residues. The DNA for the CDR3 is TGTGCCAGTAGTGTGGACCGAGGGACAGTCTATGGCTACACCTTC. This gives the protein CASSVDRGTVYGYTF.